These 29 T cell receptor beta chains share one sample of origin, sequenced in a study of T cell changes during pregnancy in multiple sclerosis (dated by TCRdb to 2018 to 2020). The library was prepared using the immunoSEQ multiplex PCR assay. The table comes from immuneACCESS by way of TCRdb, which keeps in-frame sequences with V and J called. Part of the clones is missing from these tables; in studies checked, under half for an unresolved V gene and the rest for unknown reasons. Within this sample are under 40,000 clones, with 85% to 95% of them counted one time only. About 8% of the sample lies in the top ten. The sequencing here drew on CD8+ T cells from peripheral blood mononuclear cells, taken in the third trimester of pregnancy. The receptors stem from a female donor with multiple sclerosis, enrolled in a pregnancy study.

This clone was recorded once. The V call is TRBV27, the J call TRBJ1-1; 8 bases agree with TRBD1. V dropped 6 bases and J dropped 5; count of bases not matched to a gene: 8. The V gene's germline CDR1 is MNHEY and CDR2 SMNVEV (reference sequence). CDR3 length: 14 amino acids. The CDR3, as DNA: TGTGCCAGCAGCTACGGACAGGGTCAGACTGAAGCTTTCTTT. The encoded protein is CASSYGQGQTEAFF.

The CDR3 is CASSIDLGGLEKLFF. CDR3 in DNA: TGTGCCAGTAGTATAGATCTCGGGGGGTTGGAAAAACTGTTTTTT. This sequence joins TRBV19 and TRBJ1-4; a possible D gene is TRBD1 (5 bases). Trimming removed 0 bases from V and 8 bases from J, with 13 bases in between. This CDR3 spans 15 amino acids. Germline CDR1 reads LNHDA; CDR2 reads SQIVND (reference sequence). Together with reference TRBV19 and TRBJ1-4, the CDR3 gives the full variable domain: DGGITQSPKYLFRKEGQNVTLSCEQNLNHDAMYWYRQDPGQGLRLIYYSQIVNDFQKGDIAEGYSVSREKKESFPLTVTSAQKNPTAFYLCASSIDLGGLEKLFFGSGTQLSVL.

This chain uses TRBV7-9 with TRBJ2-5; TRBD1 matches 7 bases. Losses at the gene ends were 5 bases for V and 2 bases for J; bases not matched to a gene: 5. The CDR3 sequence is 14 residues long. The germline gives CDR1 SEHNR, CDR2 FQNEAQ (reference sequence). The CDR3 protein is CASSRDREQETQYF. The CDR3 DNA reads as TGTGCCAGCAGCCGCGACAGGGAACAAGAGACCCAGTACTTC.

The rearrangement joins TRBV10-3 to TRBJ1-5; maybe TRBD1 (6 bases). CDR1 ENHRY and CDR2 SYGVKD come from the germline V gene. Trimming pared 0 bases from V and 11 bases from J, leaving 14 bases between. CDR3 size: 14 residues. The CDR3 DNA reads as TGTGCCATCAGTGAGTCTGGGGGGAGGGGGGCCCAGCATTTT. Protein sequence: CAISESGGRGAQHF.

The rearrangement links TRBV2 to TRBJ2-1; possible D gene TRBD1, 5 bases. Trimming left V 3 bases short and J 9 bases short, with 18 bases between. CDR3 length: 15 residues. Germline V gene sequence: CDR1 SNHLY, CDR2 FYNNEI. CDR3 bases: TGTGCCAGCAGTGATAATGGCCCAGGGTTGAGTGAGCAGTTCTTC. Protein sequence: CASSDNGPGLSEQFF.

The rearrangement uses TRBV6-5 and TRBJ2-1; TRBD2 matches at 10 bases. V shed 7 bases, J shed 7 bases, and the junction held 4 bases outside the gene matches. Germline V gives CDR1 MNHEY, CDR2 SVGAGI. The CDR3 runs 13 residues. CDR3: CASTSGGANEQFF. The CDR3, as DNA: TGTGCCAGCACAAGCGGGGGGGCTAATGAGCAGTTCTTC.

The J gene is TRBJ2-1, the V gene TRBV4-2; D may be TRBD2 (5 bases). V was cut by 0 bases and J by 7 bases, with 13 bases left in between. CDR3 length equals 15 residues. Germline CDR1 and CDR2: LGHNA and YNFKEQ. CDR3: CASSQDTGNGNEQFF. The CDR3 nucleotides are TGTGCCAGCAGCCAAGATACCGGGAATGGTAATGAGCAGTTCTTC.

This rearrangement joins TRBV14 to TRBJ2-7, with no clear D. The CDR3 has 11 amino acids. The V end lost 4 bases, the J end lost 4 bases, and 5 bases lay between the germline ends. Germline CDR1 reads SGHDN; CDR2 reads FVKESK. CDR3 sequence (DNA): TGTGCCAGCAGCCCGGGTTACGAGCAGTACTTC. This encodes CASSPGYEQYF.

The rearrangement joins TRBV2 to TRBJ2-1; no clear D gene. The ends were cut back, 6 bases at V and 0 bases at J, with 6 bases in the middle. CDR1 and CDR2 (germline): SNHLY, FYNNEI. This CDR3 comprises 13 residues. CDR3 sequence (DNA): TGTGCCAGCAGGGCCGTCTCCTACAATGAGCAGTTCTTC. Translating it yields CASRAVSYNEQFF.

V and J are TRBV27 and TRBJ2-2, with no clear D. Germline V gene data show CDR1 as MNHEY and CDR2 as SMNVEV (reference sequence). V was pared by 7 bases and J by 2 bases, with 8 bases between. The CDR3 extends over 13 amino acids. CDR3 protein: CASISSNTGELFF. CDR3 DNA sequence: TGTGCCAGCATATCCTCCAACACCGGGGAGCTGTTTTTT.

This clone was seen a single time. The chain is built from TRBV5-1 and TRBJ2-2, with TRBD1 matching over 9 bases. Germline loops: CDR1 SGHRS, CDR2 YFSETQ. The CDR3 consists of 15 residues. Germline trimming cut 2 bases from V and 5 bases from J; bases unmatched to any gene: 4. The CDR3 DNA is TGCGCCAGCAGCTTCCGGGACAGGGAAACCGGGGAGCTGTTTTTT. Translated: CASSFRDRETGELFF.

The chain recombines TRBV7-8 with TRBJ2-2; 9 nucleotides agree with TRBD1. The V gene's germline CDR1 is SGHVS and CDR2 FQNEAQ. CDR3 length: 13 residues. Trimming removed 10 bases from V and 3 bases from J; junction bases left unmatched: 3. In nucleotides, the CDR3 is TGTGCCACTACAGGGGGCTACACCGGGGAGCTGTTTTTT. Translated: CATTGGYTGELFF.

The chain links TRBV7-9 to TRBJ1-2; TRBD1 aligns across 8 bases. The CDR3 sequence is 14 residues long. From germline, CDR1 is SEHNR and CDR2 FQNEAQ (reference sequence). Germline trimming cut 7 bases from V and 3 bases from J; bases unmatched to any gene: 7. Here the CDR3 DNA reads TGTGCCAGCACCCTGACGGACAGGGACTATGGCTACACCTTC. Its protein product is CASTLTDRDYGYTF.

V and J are TRBV7-9 and TRBJ1-5; D is undetermined. This CDR3 region has 15 residues. Trimming took 6 bases from V and 5 from J, leaving 17 bases between them. Germline V gene sequence: CDR1 SEHNR, CDR2 FQNEAQ (reference sequence). The chain's CDR3 is CASSSGLTADQPQHF. CDR3 nucleotide sequence: TGTGCCAGCAGTTCCGGACTTACTGCGGATCAGCCCCAGCATTTT.

CDR3: CASSLGSHEQYF. DNA for the CDR3: TGTGCCAGCAGTTTGGGTAGCCACGAGCAGTACTTC. The chain has TRBV28 and TRBJ2-7; D uncertain. CDR1 and CDR2 (germline): MDHEN, SYDVKM. This CDR3 has 12 residues. V lost 3 bases and J lost 5, with 8 bases in between.

This chain joins TRBV13 and TRBJ2-1, with 12 bases identical to TRBD2. Germline V gene data show CDR1 as PRHDT and CDR2 as FYEKMQ (reference sequence). This CDR3 has 15 residues. V was pared by 4 bases and J by 6 bases, with 4 bases of the junction left unmatched. As DNA, the CDR3 is TGTGCCAGCAGCTGGTCTAGCGGGGGGGGCAATGAGCAGTTCTTC. It is translated as CASSWSSGGGNEQFF.

The chain employs TRBV27 and TRBJ2-5; perhaps TRBD1 as D (7 bases). Germline V gives CDR1 MNHEY, CDR2 SMNVEV (reference sequence). The V gene lost 8 bases and the J gene lost 6 bases, with 16 bases spanning the gap. CDR3 length equals 13 residues. CDR3 in DNA: TGTGCCAGCGGAGGGACAGTCGTGAAGACCCAGTACTTC. It yields the protein CASGGTVVKTQYF.

The chain uses TRBV4-1 and TRBJ1-5, with 7 bases lining up with TRBD1. V was pared by 3 bases and J by 2 bases, with 1 base of the junction left unmatched. Germline lookup yields CDR1 MGHRA and CDR2 YSYEKL. The CDR3 spans 14 residues. The CDR3 loop is CASSHGQGNQPQHF. CDR3 in DNA: TGCGCCAGCAGCCATGGACAGGGCAATCAGCCCCAGCATTTT.

V usage is TRBV7-9 and J usage is TRBJ2-7; TRBD2 might be the D (6 bases). CDR1 is SEHNR and CDR2 is FQNEAQ in the germline V gene (reference sequence). The V end lost 5 bases, the J end lost 7 bases, and 21 bases lay between the germline ends. CDR3 length equals 15 residues. CDR3 nucleotide sequence: TGTGCCAGCAGCACATCCGGGACTGGCCTCGTAGAGCAGTACTTC. Translating gives CASSTSGTGLVEQYF.

The rearrangement uses TRBV9 and TRBJ2-3; TRBD2 matches 8 bases. The CDR3 totals 17 residues. Germline V gene data show CDR1 as SGDLS and CDR2 as YYNGEE. After removal of 4 bases from V and 3 bases from J, the junction contained 13 bases not matched to a gene. The CDR3 DNA reads as TGTGCCAGCAGCCATCAACTCGGGGGGGCTCGGACAGATACGCAGTATTTT. It specifies CASSHQLGGARTDTQYF.

V usage is TRBV5-1 and J usage is TRBJ2-7, with a tentative D call TRBD1 (5 bases). Germline V gene lookup returns CDR1 SGHRS and CDR2 YFSETQ. The CDR3 covers 15 residues. Trimming took off 1 base at V and 0 bases at J, with 11 bases between the two ends. CDR3 protein: CASSLLGTGSYEQYF. As DNA, the CDR3 is TGCGCCAGCAGCTTGTTGGGTACAGGCTCCTACGAGCAGTACTTC.

The chain carries TRBV7-9 and TRBJ2-1, with TRBD1 matching 8 bases. The V gene end was trimmed by 5 bases and the J gene end by 5 bases; junction bases not matched to a gene: 8. This CDR3 is 15 amino acids long. Germline CDR1 and CDR2: SEHNR and FQNEAQ (reference sequence). CDR3 coding DNA: TGTGCCAGCAGCCCCCCCGGACAGGGAAACAATGAGCAGTTCTTC. Translating gives CASSPPGQGNNEQFF.

The genes are TRBV27 and TRBJ1-5; D perhaps matches TRBD1 (5 bases). The CDR3 runs 15 residues. V was cut by 3 bases and J by 0 bases, with 9 bases left in between. Germline assignment: CDR1 MNHEY and CDR2 SMNVEV (reference sequence). CDR3 bases: TGTGCCAGCAGTTTCCAGGGATATAGCAATCAGCCCCAGCATTTT. Translating it yields CASSFQGYSNQPQHF.

V gene TRBV9 combines with J gene TRBJ2-7, with D perhaps matching TRBD2 (6 bases). The CDR3 totals 14 residues. V was clipped by 2 bases and J by 0 bases, with 9 bases between them. Germline V lookup: CDR1 SGDLS, CDR2 YYNGEE. The CDR3 bases are TGTGCCAGCAGCGTGGAGGGATCCTCCTACGAGCAGTACTTC. Its protein is CASSVEGSSYEQYF.

The gene calls are TRBV29-1 and TRBJ2-7, with a weak D call TRBD1 (6 bases). Germline V gene lookup returns CDR1 SQVTM and CDR2 ANQGSEA. The V gene lost 7 bases and the J gene lost 3 bases, with 19 bases spanning the gap. This CDR3 comprises 14 residues. The CDR3 sequence is CSARATGTIYEQYF. CDR3 sequence (DNA): TGCAGCGCGCGAGCGACAGGAACAATCTACGAGCAGTACTTC.

The genes are TRBV5-6 and TRBJ2-1, with TRBD1 matching 12 bases. The junction had 6 bases not matched to a gene; V was cut back by 0 bases and J by 8 bases. The CDR3 has 16 amino acids. Germline CDR1 is SGHDT and CDR2 is YYEEEE. The CDR3 DNA reads as TGTGCCAGCAGCTTGGATGGGACAGGGGGCCTAGATGAGCAGTTCTTC. Protein: CASSLDGTGGLDEQFF.

The rearrangement uses TRBV10-3 and TRBJ2-7; D may be TRBD1 (5 bases). The germline V and J ends were trimmed by 6 bases and 4 bases, with 10 bases remaining between them. In germline, CDR1 is ENHRY, CDR2 SYGVKD. This CDR3 is 12 amino acids long. The CDR3 is CAIRDNLYEQYF. CDR3 in DNA: TGTGCCATCAGGGACAATCTTTACGAGCAGTACTTC.

The table lists this clone with a count of one. The chain recombines TRBV4-1 with TRBJ2-3; D unresolved. Germline V gene lookup returns CDR1 MGHRA and CDR2 YSYEKL. The V end lost 4 bases, the J end lost 0 bases, and 14 bases lay between the germline ends. The CDR3 is 16 amino acids. The DNA of the CDR3 is TGCGCCAGCAGCCCGCAGGTCAGCTCTAGCACAGATACGCAGTATTTT. It specifies CASSPQVSSSTDTQYF.

This chain connects TRBV2 to TRBJ1-6; 7 positions agree with TRBD1. Trimming removed 10 bases from V and 1 base from J; junction bases left unmatched: 10. Per the germline V gene, CDR1 is SNHLY and CDR2 is FYNNEI. This CDR3 spans 16 amino acids. The CDR3 DNA reads TGTGCCATCCGGACAGGTCGCGAGTCCTATAATTCACCCCTCCACTTT. It is translated as CAIRTGRESYNSPLHF.